The entry below gives a single T cell receptor (beta chain) sequence along with its context. The target of this receptor is not known. No base-level quality is on record; no much larger clone is a single base apart. This sample stems from a study of T-cell reconstitution after alpha-beta-depleted transplantation in children (dated by TCRdb to the mid-2010s). For the study in its entirety: Using TCR repertoire profiling, the study quantitatively followed how T-cell immune reconstitution unfolded in children after TCRalphabeta/CD19-depleted allogeneic hematopoietic cell transplantation.

The junction shows trimming of 2 bases on V and 1 base on J, and the gene matches do not reach 4 bases of it. Reading the germline V gene gives CDR1 LGHNA and CDR2 YSLEER. The CDR3 has 15 amino acids, counting the end cysteine and phenylalanine. Here the CDR3 DNA is all that survives: 45 bases in frame from base 1. The library relied on PCR. Sequencing was performed on an Illumina HiSeq 2500. TCR libraries were prepared with molecular barcoding, using unique molecular identifiers to normalize TCRbeta repertoire quantification. The raw public data were reprocessed by TCRdb itself: fastp quality trimming at Q25, MiXCR clonotype calling, in-frame beta chains only. Rows matching on CDR3 protein sequence are summarized as one entry with the most common DNA and genes. The sample table records approximately 400,000 distinct CDR3 sequences; approximately 11% of these occur just once. In total, the top ten clones hold roughly 5% of the sample.

This material consisted of PBMCs from the stem cell graft donor, taken from the stem cell graft. The receptor chain draws on TRBV4-3 and TRBJ1-1, and 7 junctional nucleotides match TRBD1. This clonotype was sampled from a human donor who donated a stem cell graft to a child with acute myeloid leukemia. The DNA reads as follows: TGCGCCAGCAGCCAACTAAGGGACAGGAACACTGAAGCTTTCTTT. Its translation reads: CASSQLRDRNTEAFF.